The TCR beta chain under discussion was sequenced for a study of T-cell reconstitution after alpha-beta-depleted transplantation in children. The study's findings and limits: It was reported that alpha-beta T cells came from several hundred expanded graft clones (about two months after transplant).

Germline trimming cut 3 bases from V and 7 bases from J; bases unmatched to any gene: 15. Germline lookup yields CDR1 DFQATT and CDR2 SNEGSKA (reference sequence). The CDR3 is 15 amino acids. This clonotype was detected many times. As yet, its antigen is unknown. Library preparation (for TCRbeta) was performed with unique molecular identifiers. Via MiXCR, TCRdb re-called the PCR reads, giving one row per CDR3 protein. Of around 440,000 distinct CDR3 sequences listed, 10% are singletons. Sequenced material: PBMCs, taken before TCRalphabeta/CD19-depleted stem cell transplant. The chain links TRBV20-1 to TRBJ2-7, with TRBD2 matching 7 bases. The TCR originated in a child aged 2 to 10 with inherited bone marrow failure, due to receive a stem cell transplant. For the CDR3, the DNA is TGCAGTGCTAGCGACCGGGACTACGTTACTTTTGAGCAGTACTTC. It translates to CSASDRDYVTFEQYF.